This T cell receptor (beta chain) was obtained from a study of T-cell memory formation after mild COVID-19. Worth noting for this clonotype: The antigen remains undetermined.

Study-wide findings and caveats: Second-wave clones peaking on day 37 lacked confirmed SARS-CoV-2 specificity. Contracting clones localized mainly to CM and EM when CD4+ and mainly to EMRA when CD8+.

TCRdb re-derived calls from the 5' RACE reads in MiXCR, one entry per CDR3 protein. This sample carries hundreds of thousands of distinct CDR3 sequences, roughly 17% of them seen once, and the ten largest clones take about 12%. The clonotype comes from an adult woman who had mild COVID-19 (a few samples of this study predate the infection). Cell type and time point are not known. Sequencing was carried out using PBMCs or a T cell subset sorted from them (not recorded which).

CDR3 nucleotides: TGCAGTGCTAGAGATCGCCGGGGACAGAGTGGAGACACCTTC. Amino acid sequence: CSARDRRGQSGDTF. The genes are TRBV20-1 and TRBJ1-2; TRBD1 matches at 7 bases. V shed 0 bases and J 12 bases; nucleotides not matched to a gene: 13. The CDR3 is 14 amino acids. Germline assignment: CDR1 DFQATT and CDR2 SNEGSKA (reference sequence).